The T cell receptor (beta chain) described here comes from a study of shared T cell receptors in the human thymus. Generated by immunoSEQ multiplex PCR, the TCRdb table keeps only in-frame clones and is missing some. The sample lists approximately 760,000 clones, approximately 83% seen once, with about 0.011% in the top ten. Germline assignment: CDR1 SGHKS and CDR2 YYEKEE (reference sequence). V trimming: 4 bases; J trimming: 3 bases; junction bases outside the gene matches: 9. CDR3 size: 17 residues. These data also formed part of another study, on human thymus T cells. This second report adds: Immunologically healthy infants in Finland undergoing congenital heart defect surgery were the donors.

What was sequenced was thymocytes. This chain joins TRBV5-5 and TRBJ2-6, with 8 positions matching TRBD2. This clonotype was obtained from a girl in the first two years of life with a congenital heart defect. CDR3 region: CASSPAGGRSGANVLTF. The CDR3 DNA reads as TGTGCCAGCAGCCCGGCGGGAGGAAGGAGTGGGGCCAACGTCCTGACTTTC. Combining the CDR3 with reference TRBV5-5 and TRBJ2-6 gives the whole variable domain DAGVTQSPTHLIKTRGQQVTLRCSPISGHKSVSWYQQVLGQGPQFIFQYYEKEERGRGNFPDRFSARQFPNYSSELNVNALLLGDSALYLCASSPAGGRSGANVLTFGAGSRLTVL.